Listed here are 31 T cell receptor beta chains from one sample, sequenced in a study of OX40 agonist ivuxolimab in advanced cancers. TCRdb keeps only in-frame clones here, not all; method: immunoSEQ multiplex PCR. The sample lists roughly 76,000 clones, approximately 85% occurring once. The sequencing here drew on CD4+ or CD8+ T cells sorted from blood, taken in a trial of the OX40 agonist ivuxolimab. Receptors were obtained from an adult with an advanced solid tumor such as melanoma, head and neck, liver or kidney cancer.

The CDR3 loop is CASSLDRGPEKLFF. DNA for the CDR3: TGTGCCAGCTCACTGGACAGGGGGCCCGAAAAACTGTTTTTT. This chain connects TRBV18 to TRBJ1-4; 11 bases align to TRBD1. The germline CDR1 and CDR2 sequences are KGHSH and LQKENI. The J segment lost 8 bases and the V segment lost 4 bases, leaving 3 bases of the junction unmatched. The CDR3 extends over 14 amino acids.

This clone came up a few times. The chain joins TRBV30 to TRBJ2-7, with a tentative D call TRBD1 (5 bases). Germline CDR1 GTSNPN, CDR2 SVGIG (reference sequence). The V gene lost 5 bases and the J gene lost 0 bases, with 5 bases spanning the gap. This CDR3 region has 11 residues. CDR3 DNA sequence: TGTGCCTGGCAGGGCTCCTACGAGCAGTACTTC. Translated: CAWQGSYEQYF.

This chain links TRBV5-1 with TRBJ2-5, with TRBD2 matching 10 bases. Germline values: CDR1 SGHRS, CDR2 YFSETQ. The V segment lost 4 bases and the J segment 5 bases; nucleotides outside the gene matches: 8. The CDR3 spans 15 residues. CDR3 DNA sequence: TGCGCCAGCAGCACGGCGGCTAGCGGGAGCGAGACCCAGTACTTC. Translated, it gives CASSTAASGSETQYF.

With regard to this clone: The conserved phenylalanine or tryptophan is not found at the CDR3 terminus, so this likely reflects a read error. The chain carries TRBV5-6 and TRBJ1-2; D ambiguous. Germline V gene lookup returns CDR1 SGHDT and CDR2 YYEEEE. This CDR3 has 12 amino acids. V lost 1 base, J lost 7 bases, and 8 bases lay in between. Here the CDR3 reads CASSLIFSGYTL. CDR3 sequence (DNA): TGTGCCAGCAGCTTGATCTTCAGTGGCTACACCCTC.

This chain uses TRBV7-8 with TRBJ2-6; no clear D gene. This CDR3 comprises 14 residues. CDR1 and CDR2 from the germline V gene are SGHVS and FQNEAQ. V lost 7 bases and J 0 bases, leaving 7 bases between the germline ends. DNA of the CDR3: TGTGCCAGCACCTACAACTCTGGGGCCAACGTCCTGACTTTC. This gives the protein CASTYNSGANVLTF.

The chain couples TRBV18 to TRBJ2-7; D perhaps matches TRBD2 (5 bases). With 3 bases removed from V and 4 bases from J, the gap between germline ends came to 10 bases. CDR1 and CDR2 from the germline V gene are KGHSH and LQKENI. The CDR3 is 13 amino acids. CDR3 nucleotides: TGTGCCAGCTCACCCAACCGGGAATACGAGCAGTACTTC. Its protein is CASSPNREYEQYF.

The chain couples TRBV18 to TRBJ2-6; 7 nucleotides match TRBD1. Unmatched junction bases numbered 6, after V lost 6 bases and J lost 4 bases. This CDR3 is 15 amino acids long. The germline V gene has CDR1 KGHSH and CDR2 LQKENI. DNA of the CDR3: TGTGCCAGCTCGGCAGGACAGGCCGGGGCCAACGTCCTGACTTTC. Its translation: CASSAGQAGANVLTF.

V usage is TRBV6-5 and J usage is TRBJ1-3, with 9 bases identical to TRBD1. J lost 6 bases, V lost 6 bases, and 9 bases had no gene match. The CDR3 length is 15 residues. From germline, CDR1 is MNHEY and CDR2 SVGAGI. The CDR3 DNA reads TGTGCCAGCAGCCCCGGACAGGGGTACGAAAACACCATATATTTT. Translated: CASSPGQGYENTIYF.

This chain joins TRBV20-1 and TRBJ1-1; D uncertain. The CDR3 covers 11 residues. V lost 7 bases, J lost 0 bases, and 6 bases lay in between. CDR1 is DFQATT and CDR2 is SNEGSKA in the germline V gene (reference sequence). The CDR3 here is CSGTLNTEAFF. In nucleotides, the CDR3 is TGCAGTGGGACGTTGAACACTGAAGCTTTCTTT.

Only one count was recorded for this clone. Other nucleotide sequences in the sample specify the same CDR3. The chain links TRBV7-2 to TRBJ1-1; tentatively, D is TRBD1 (5 bases). The germline V gene encodes CDR1 SGHTA and CDR2 FQGNSA. The ends were cut back, 1 base at V and 1 base at J, with 10 bases in the middle. This CDR3 spans 15 amino acids. The CDR3 bases are TGTGCCAGCAGCTTAGATGGTCAGGGGAACACTGAAGCTTTCTTT. This encodes CASSLDGQGNTEAFF.

V and J are TRBV6-6 and TRBJ2-7; D is undetermined. Trimming stripped 0 bases from V and 1 base from J, with 4 bases between. The germline CDR1 and CDR2 sequences are MNHNY and SVGAGI (reference sequence). This CDR3 is 13 amino acids long. Here the CDR3 DNA reads TGTGCCAGCAGTTACTCTAGGTCCTACGAGCAGTACTTC. Its protein is CASSYSRSYEQYF.

The chain joins TRBV10-3 to TRBJ2-1; D could derive from TRBD1 or TRBD2 (5 bases each). Germline CDR1 reads ENHRY; CDR2 reads SYGVKD. The V gene lost 11 bases and the J gene lost 9 bases, with 11 bases spanning the gap. The length of the CDR3 is 10 residues. CDR3 in amino acids: CAAGGGEQFF. The DNA of the CDR3 is TGTGCCGCCGGTGGGGGTGAGCAGTTCTTC.

J is TRBJ2-2 and V is TRBV7-2; 9 nucleotides match TRBD2. From germline, CDR1 is SGHTA and CDR2 FQGNSA. CDR3 length: 15 amino acids. J gave up 3 bases and V 5 bases, and 4 bases lay outside the gene matches. The CDR3 DNA reads as TGTGCCAGCAGCCGGACTAGCGCCCACACCGGGGAGCTGTTTTTT. This encodes CASSRTSAHTGELFF.

The rearrangement links TRBV29-1 to TRBJ1-2, with 8 bases matching TRBD1. The ends lost 3 bases at V and 4 bases at J; junction bases unmatched: 4. CDR1 is SQVTM and CDR2 is ANQGSEA in the germline V gene. The CDR3 totals 13 residues. The CDR3 DNA reads TGCAGCGTTGAGGCAGGGGGCGTCTATGGCTACACCTTC. Its translation is CSVEAGGVYGYTF. The complete variable domain, with remaining parts taken from reference TRBV29-1 and TRBJ1-2, reads SAVISQKPSRDICQRGTSLTIQCQVDSQVTMMFWYRQQPGQSLTLIATANQGSEATYESGFVIDKFPISRPNLTFSTLTVSNMSPEDSSIYLCSVEAGGVYGYTFGSGTRLTVV.

This clone showed up just once. This sequence joins TRBV29-1 and TRBJ2-1; D tentatively reads TRBD1 or TRBD2 (6 bases each). Trimming shortened V by 5 bases and J by 1 base, and 12 bases separated the two germline ends. Germline V gives CDR1 SQVTM, CDR2 ANQGSEA. CDR3 length: 14 amino acids. CDR3 nucleotide sequence: TGCAGCGTTCAGGAGGGGGGTTCCTACAATGAGCAGTTCTTC. Encoded protein: CSVQEGGSYNEQFF.

This clone showed up just once. The V gene is TRBV5-8, the J gene TRBJ2-7; maybe TRBD1 (5 bases). The CDR3 loop spans 15 amino acids. Germline loops: CDR1 SGHTS, CDR2 YDEGEE. V shed 0 bases and J shed 3 bases, with 13 bases lying between them. The DNA for the CDR3 is TGTGCCAGCAGCTTGGGACAGAGCCCATTCTACGAGCAGTACTTC. This gives the protein CASSLGQSPFYEQYF.

The V call is TRBV19, the J call TRBJ1-5; D gene unclear. The CDR3 totals 13 residues. V was clipped by 6 bases and J by 6 bases, with 12 bases between them. Germline loops: CDR1 LNHDA, CDR2 SQIVND (reference sequence). CDR3 sequence (DNA): TGTGCCAGTAGCCCAGCCCGGGGTCAGCCCCAGCATTTT. Translation: CASSPARGQPQHF.

This clone showed up just once. This rearrangement joins TRBV30 to TRBJ2-2; D remains unclear. This CDR3 region has 13 residues. Germline values: CDR1 GTSNPN, CDR2 SVGIG (reference sequence). Trimming stripped 0 bases from V and 6 bases from J, with 8 bases between. Here the CDR3 DNA reads TGTGCCTGGAGTGTTCTAAGAGCCGGGGAGCTGTTTTTT. Translated, it gives CAWSVLRAGELFF. Combining the CDR3 with reference TRBV30 and TRBJ2-2 gives the whole variable domain SQTIHQWPATLVQPVGSPLSLECTVEGTSNPNLYWYRQAAGRGLQLLFYSVGIGQISSEVPQNLSASRPQDRQFILSSKKLLLSDSGFYLCAWSVLRAGELFFGEGSRLTVL.

This clone was seen just once. At the DNA level, this CDR3 is encoded by other sequences in the same sample as well. This chain links TRBV9 with TRBJ2-1; 12 nucleotides agree with TRBD2. V was pared by 3 bases and J by 8 bases, with 3 bases of the junction left unmatched. Germline CDR1 and CDR2: SGDLS and YYNGEE. The CDR3 spans 14 residues. CDR3 in DNA: TGTGCCAGCAGCGCGACTAGCGGGGGCGATGAGCAGTTCTTC. It encodes CASSATSGGDEQFF.

This clone was seen only once. The rearrangement joins TRBV27 to TRBJ2-3, with 8 bases that match TRBD1. Germline CDR1 is MNHEY and CDR2 is SMNVEV (reference sequence). V was clipped by 6 bases and J by 0 bases; unmatched bases: 8. The CDR3 loop spans 16 amino acids. In DNA, the CDR3 is TGTGCCAGCAGCCCTCGACAGGGGCCTAGCACAGATACGCAGTATTTT. Protein: CASSPRQGPSTDTQYF.

This chain connects TRBV29-1 to TRBJ1-2; no reliable D call. V lost 5 bases to trimming and J lost 5 bases, with 9 bases between them. The germline gives CDR1 SQVTM, CDR2 ANQGSEA. This CDR3 contains 11 residues. As DNA, the CDR3 is TGCAGCGTTCCCGGGCCGTATGGCTACACCTTC. The encoded protein is CSVPGPYGYTF.

The chain links TRBV6-1 to TRBJ2-1, with D tentatively TRBD2 (5 bases). The V gene's germline CDR1 is MNHNS and CDR2 SASEGT. Trimming took 8 bases from V and 2 from J, leaving 16 bases between them. The CDR3 loop spans 15 amino acids. The CDR3: CASVESPGTYNEQFF. CDR3 sequence (DNA): TGTGCCAGCGTTGAGTCGCCGGGGACCTACAATGAGCAGTTCTTC.

The chain uses TRBV19 and TRBJ2-7, with 9 nucleotides matching TRBD2. J gave up 2 bases and V 6 bases, and 2 bases lay outside the gene matches. The germline V gene encodes CDR1 LNHDA and CDR2 SQIVND (reference sequence). The CDR3 is made up of 13 amino acids. The CDR3 sequence: CASRLAGTYEQYF. CDR3 sequence (DNA): TGTGCCAGTAGGCTAGCGGGGACCTACGAGCAGTACTTC.

The CDR3 nucleotides read TGTGCCAGCAGTGCGACGGAGCCACGCTATGGCTACACCTTC. Translating it yields CASSATEPRYGYTF. The chain combines TRBV25-1 with TRBJ1-2; D ambiguous. This CDR3 spans 14 amino acids. V was clipped by 4 bases and J by 4 bases, with 13 bases between them. Germline-derived CDR1 and CDR2 are MGHDK and SYGVNS.

This rearrangement joins TRBV7-7 to TRBJ1-1; D might be TRBD1 (6 bases). The V gene lost 4 bases and the J gene lost 0 bases, with 18 bases spanning the gap. CDR3 length: 17 residues. The germline gives CDR1 SSHAT, CDR2 FNYEAQ (reference sequence). DNA of the CDR3: TGTGCCAGCAGCTCCCTGCCAATGGGGGCTCTGAACACTGAAGCTTTCTTT. This gives the protein CASSSLPMGALNTEAFF.

The chain combines TRBV27 with TRBJ2-3; maybe TRBD2 (6 bases). V dropped 6 bases and J dropped 11 bases, with 18 bases sitting between them. This CDR3 has 13 residues. Germline loops: CDR1 MNHEY, CDR2 SMNVEV (reference sequence). Here the CDR3 reads CASSLPQTRRQYF. DNA of the CDR3: TGTGCCAGCAGCTTACCCCAGACTAGGCGGCAGTATTTT.

This chain uses TRBV6-1 with TRBJ2-7; D possibly uses TRBD1 or TRBD2 (5 bases each). The CDR3 contains 12 residues. From germline, CDR1 is MNHNS and CDR2 SASEGT. V was shortened by 6 bases and J by 2 bases, with 8 bases between the two germline ends. CDR3 residues: CASRQGAYEQYF. CDR3 bases: TGTGCCAGCAGGCAGGGAGCCTACGAGCAGTACTTC.

The chain is built from TRBV10-3 and TRBJ2-7; D might be TRBD2 (7 bases). Germline V CDR1 and CDR2: ENHRY, SYGVKD. This CDR3 comprises 14 residues. The V end was cut by 9 bases, the J end by 3 bases, with 18 bases between. Here the CDR3 reads CAIKGGGEGYEQYF. The CDR3 DNA is TGTGCCATTAAGGGGGGAGGGGAGGGCTACGAGCAGTACTTC.

This sequence joins TRBV29-1 and TRBJ2-7; D is undetermined. V was clipped by 5 bases and J by 7 bases, with 9 bases between them. CDR1 and CDR2 from the germline V gene are SQVTM and ANQGSEA. This CDR3 has 10 residues. In nucleotides, the CDR3 is TGCAGCGTTTCCACGCCGGAGCAGTACTTC. Translated: CSVSTPEQYF.

The genes are TRBV5-4 and TRBJ2-3; 8 bases line up with TRBD1. V was pared by 4 bases and J by 5 bases, with 6 bases of the junction left unmatched. Germline V lookup: CDR1 SGHNT, CDR2 YYREEE (reference sequence). This CDR3 contains 14 residues. The DNA of the CDR3 is TGTGCCAGCAGCCTGACAGGGGCAGGAGATACGCAGTATTTT. It is translated as CASSLTGAGDTQYF.

This chain connects TRBV7-2 to TRBJ1-2, with TRBD1 identical over 11 bases. The CDR3 covers 16 residues. J lost 8 bases, V lost 2 bases, and 10 bases had no gene match. Per germline, CDR1 SGHTA and CDR2 FQGNSA. CDR3: CASSLPRTGGSEGYTF. Here the CDR3 DNA reads TGTGCCAGCAGCTTACCCCGGACAGGGGGCTCAGAAGGCTACACCTTC. Combining the CDR3 with reference TRBV7-2 and TRBJ1-2 gives the whole variable domain GAGVSQSPSNKVTEKGKDVELRCDPISGHTALYWYRQSLGQGLEFLIYFQGNSAPDKSGLPSDRFSAERTGGSVSTLTIQRTQQEDSAVYLCASSLPRTGGSEGYTFGSGTRLTVV.